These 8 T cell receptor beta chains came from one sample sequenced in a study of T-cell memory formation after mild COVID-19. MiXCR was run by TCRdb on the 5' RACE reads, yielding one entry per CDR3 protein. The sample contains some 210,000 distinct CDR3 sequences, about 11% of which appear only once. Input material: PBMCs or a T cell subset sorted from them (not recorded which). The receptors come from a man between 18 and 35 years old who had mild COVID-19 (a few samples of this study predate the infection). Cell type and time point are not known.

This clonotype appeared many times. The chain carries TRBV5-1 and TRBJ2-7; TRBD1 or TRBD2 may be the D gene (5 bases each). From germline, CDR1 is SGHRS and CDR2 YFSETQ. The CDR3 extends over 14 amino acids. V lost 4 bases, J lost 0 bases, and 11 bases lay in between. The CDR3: CASSPAGSSYEQYF. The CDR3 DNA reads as TGCGCCAGCAGCCCAGCAGGGAGCTCCTACGAGCAGTACTTC.

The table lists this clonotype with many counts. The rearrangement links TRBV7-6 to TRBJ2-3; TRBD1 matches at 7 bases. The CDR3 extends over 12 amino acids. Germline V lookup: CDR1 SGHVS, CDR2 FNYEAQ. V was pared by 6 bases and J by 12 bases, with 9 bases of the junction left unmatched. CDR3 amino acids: CASSSPTGPQYF. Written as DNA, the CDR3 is TGTGCCAGCAGTTCCCCGACAGGGCCCCAGTATTTT.

CDR3 sequence: CASTASGTQRRFF. In nucleotides, the CDR3 is TGTGCCAGCACCGCCTCCGGGACGCAACGGCGGTTTTTT. The rearrangement joins TRBV12-3 or TRBV12-4 to TRBJ1-4, with D maybe TRBD1 (5 bases). The CDR3 length is 13 residues. Trimming took off 7 bases at V and 16 bases at J, with 22 bases between the two ends.

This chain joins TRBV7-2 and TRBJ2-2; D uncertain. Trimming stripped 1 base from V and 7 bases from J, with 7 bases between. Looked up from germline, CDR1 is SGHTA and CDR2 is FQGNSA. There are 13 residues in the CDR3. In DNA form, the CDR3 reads TGTGCCAGCAGCTTAGTATGGGACGGGGAGCTGTTTTTT. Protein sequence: CASSLVWDGELFF.

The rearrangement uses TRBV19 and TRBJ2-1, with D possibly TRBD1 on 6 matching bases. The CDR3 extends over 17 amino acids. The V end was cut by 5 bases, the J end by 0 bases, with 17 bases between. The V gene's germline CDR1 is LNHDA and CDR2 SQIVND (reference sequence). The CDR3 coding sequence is TGTGCCAGTAGTGTCCAGGGGCCATTAATCTCCTACAATGAGCAGTTCTTC. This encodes CASSVQGPLISYNEQFF.

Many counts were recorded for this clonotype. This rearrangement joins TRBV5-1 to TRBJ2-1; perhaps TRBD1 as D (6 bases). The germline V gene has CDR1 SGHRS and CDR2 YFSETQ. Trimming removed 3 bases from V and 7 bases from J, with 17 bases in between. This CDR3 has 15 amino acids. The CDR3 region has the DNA TGCGCCAGCAGCTCCGCAGGGGTCATAGGGAATGAGCAGTTCTTC. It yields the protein CASSSAGVIGNEQFF. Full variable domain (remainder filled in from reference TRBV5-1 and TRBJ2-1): KAGVTQTPRYLIKTRGQQVTLSCSPISGHRSVSWYQQTPGQGLQFLFEYFSETQRNKGNFPGRFSGRQFSNSRSEMNVSTLELGDSALYLCASSSAGVIGNEQFFGPGTRLTVL.

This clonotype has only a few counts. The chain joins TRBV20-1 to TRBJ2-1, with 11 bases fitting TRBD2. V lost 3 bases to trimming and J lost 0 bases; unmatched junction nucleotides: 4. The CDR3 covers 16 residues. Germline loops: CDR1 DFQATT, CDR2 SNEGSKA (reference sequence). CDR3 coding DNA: TGCAGTGCTAGGCCCCTAGCGGGGGGCTCCTACAATGAGCAGTTCTTC. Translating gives CSARPLAGGSYNEQFF.

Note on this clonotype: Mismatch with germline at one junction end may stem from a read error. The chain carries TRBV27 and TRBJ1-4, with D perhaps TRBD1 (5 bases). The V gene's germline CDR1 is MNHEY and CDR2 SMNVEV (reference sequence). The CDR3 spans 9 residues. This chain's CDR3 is CASTGAYIF. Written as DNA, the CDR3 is TGTGCCAGCACCGGGGCCTACATCTTT.